This T cell receptor beta chain was captured by sequencing in a study of T cell repertoires in cytomegalovirus infection. As for the study in general: Peptides in the study included HLA-C-restricted and HLA-B-restricted CMV epitopes. Both CMV infection and a matching HLA type were indicated by public TCR beta signatures. Findings and caveats of the study: Summed frequency of public TCR beta families distinguished CMV carriers with the relevant HLA. In two of eight donors, the top clonotype was HLA-C-restricted CMV-specific.

V lost 5 bases and J 2 bases, leaving 19 bases between the germline ends. CDR3 size: 17 residues. Germline CDR1 is LGHNA and CDR2 is YSLEER. TCRdb used MiXCR to reprocess the reads, holding one entry per CDR3 protein. Of 550,000 to 700,000 distinct CDR3 sequences detected, around two fifths appear once; the ten largest clones hold 48%. Note on this clonotype: Its antigen remains unidentified.

Here the sequenced sample was cultured PBMCs, taken from culture after CMV antigen stimulation. The receptor's source is a human donor in good health (CMV status not recorded). Some clones in this sample may be carry-over from other donors' samples. V gene TRBV4-3 combines with J gene TRBJ2-1, with D possibly matching TRBD2 (5 bases). The CDR3 loop reads CASSSVVALDPYNEQFF. The DNA of the CDR3 is TGCGCCAGCAGCTCGGTGGTAGCGCTCGACCCCTACAATGAGCAGTTCTTC.